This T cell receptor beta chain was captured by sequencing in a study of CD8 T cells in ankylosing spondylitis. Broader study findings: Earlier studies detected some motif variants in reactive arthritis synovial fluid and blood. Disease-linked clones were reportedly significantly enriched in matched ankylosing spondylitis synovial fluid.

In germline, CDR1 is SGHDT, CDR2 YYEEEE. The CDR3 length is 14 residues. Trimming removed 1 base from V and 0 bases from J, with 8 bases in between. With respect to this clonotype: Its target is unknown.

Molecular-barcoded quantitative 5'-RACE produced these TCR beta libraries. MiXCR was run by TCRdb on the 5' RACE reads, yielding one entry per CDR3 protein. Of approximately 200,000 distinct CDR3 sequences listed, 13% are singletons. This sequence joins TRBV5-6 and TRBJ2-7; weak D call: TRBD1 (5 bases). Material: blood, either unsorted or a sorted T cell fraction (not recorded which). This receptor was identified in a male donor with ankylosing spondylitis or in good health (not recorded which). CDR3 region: CASSLNRPSYEQYF. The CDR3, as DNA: TGTGCCAGCAGCTTGAACAGGCCCTCCTACGAGCAGTACTTC.